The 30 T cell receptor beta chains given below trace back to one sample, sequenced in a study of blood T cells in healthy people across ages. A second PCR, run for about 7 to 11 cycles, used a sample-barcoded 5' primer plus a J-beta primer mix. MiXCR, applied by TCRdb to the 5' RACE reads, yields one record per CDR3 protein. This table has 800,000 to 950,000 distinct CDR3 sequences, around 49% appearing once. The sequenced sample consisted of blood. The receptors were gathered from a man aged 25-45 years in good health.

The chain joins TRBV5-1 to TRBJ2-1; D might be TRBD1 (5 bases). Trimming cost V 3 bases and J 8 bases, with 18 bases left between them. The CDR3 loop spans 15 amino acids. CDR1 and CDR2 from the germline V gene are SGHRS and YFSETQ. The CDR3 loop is CASSSGTTGPDEQFF. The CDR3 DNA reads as TGCGCCAGCAGCTCGGGCACAACAGGCCCCGATGAGCAGTTCTTC.

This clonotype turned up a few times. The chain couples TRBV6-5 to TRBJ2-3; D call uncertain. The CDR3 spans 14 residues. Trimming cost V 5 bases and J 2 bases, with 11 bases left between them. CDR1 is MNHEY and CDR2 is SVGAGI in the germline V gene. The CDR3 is CASSPTTVTDTQYF. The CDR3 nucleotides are TGTGCCAGCAGTCCTACGACGGTCACAGATACGCAGTATTTT.

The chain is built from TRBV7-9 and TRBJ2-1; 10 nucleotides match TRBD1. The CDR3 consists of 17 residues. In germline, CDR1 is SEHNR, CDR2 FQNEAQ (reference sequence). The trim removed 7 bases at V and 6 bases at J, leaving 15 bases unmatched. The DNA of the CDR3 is TGTGCCAGCACGCCGGGACAGGGGATTTTAGGGTTCAATGAGCAGTTCTTC. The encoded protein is CASTPGQGILGFNEQFF.

The CDR3 coding sequence is TGTGCCAGCAGCTTAGGAGGTAGCGGGGGGCATAACTCCTACGAGCAGTACTTC. Translation: CASSLGGSGGHNSYEQYF. The rearrangement joins TRBV7-2 to TRBJ2-7, with 10 bases aligning to TRBD2. Germline CDR1 reads SGHTA; CDR2 reads FQGNSA. This CDR3 contains 18 residues. The V segment lost 1 base and the J segment 0 bases; nucleotides outside the gene matches: 9.

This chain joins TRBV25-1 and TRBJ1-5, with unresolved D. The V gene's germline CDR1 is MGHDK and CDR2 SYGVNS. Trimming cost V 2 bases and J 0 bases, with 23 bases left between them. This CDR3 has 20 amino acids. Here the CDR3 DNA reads TGTGCCAGCAGTGAACACACGGTCCCGAACCACTCCAATAGCAATCAGCCCCAGCATTTT. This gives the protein CASSEHTVPNHSNSNQPQHF.

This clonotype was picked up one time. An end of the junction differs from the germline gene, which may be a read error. This CDR3 is CAGSTSRLGYEQFF. The CDR3 DNA sequence: TGTGCCGGCAGCACCTCAAGGTTGGGCTATGAGCAGTTCTTC. J is TRBJ2-1 and V is TRBV9, with D uncertain. CDR1 is SGDLS, CDR2 YYNGEE, per germline. The CDR3 runs to 14 residues.

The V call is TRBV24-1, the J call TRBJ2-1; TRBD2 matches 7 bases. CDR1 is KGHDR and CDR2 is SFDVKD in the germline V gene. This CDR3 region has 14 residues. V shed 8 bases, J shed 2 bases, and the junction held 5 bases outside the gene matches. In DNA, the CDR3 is TGTGCCACCATGGGAGGGGTACCCTACAATGAGCAGTTCTTC. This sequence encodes CATMGGVPYNEQFF.

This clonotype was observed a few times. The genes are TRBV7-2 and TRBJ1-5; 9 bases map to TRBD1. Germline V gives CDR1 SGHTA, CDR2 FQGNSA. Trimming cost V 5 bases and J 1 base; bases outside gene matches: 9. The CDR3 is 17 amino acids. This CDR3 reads CASSVRGGQGSNQPQHF. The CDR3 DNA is TGTGCCAGCAGCGTTAGGGGAGGACAGGGGAGCAATCAGCCCCAGCATTTT.

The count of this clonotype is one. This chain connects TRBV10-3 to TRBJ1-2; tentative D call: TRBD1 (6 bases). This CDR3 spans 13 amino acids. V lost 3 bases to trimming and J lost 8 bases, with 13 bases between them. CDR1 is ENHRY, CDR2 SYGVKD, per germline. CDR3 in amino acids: CAISERQGLGYTF. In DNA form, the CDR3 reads TGTGCCATCAGTGAACGTCAGGGGTTGGGCTACACCTTC.

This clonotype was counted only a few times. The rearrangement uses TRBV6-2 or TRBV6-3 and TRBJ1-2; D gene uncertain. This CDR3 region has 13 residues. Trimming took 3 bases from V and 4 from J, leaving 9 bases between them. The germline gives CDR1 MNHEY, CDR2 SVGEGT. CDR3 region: CASSYNSIYGYTF. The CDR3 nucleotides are TGTGCCAGCAGTTATAACAGCATCTATGGCTACACCTTC.

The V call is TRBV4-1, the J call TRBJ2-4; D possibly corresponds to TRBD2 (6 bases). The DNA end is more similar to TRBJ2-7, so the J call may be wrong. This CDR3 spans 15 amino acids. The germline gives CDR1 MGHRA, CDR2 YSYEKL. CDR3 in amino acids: CASSPRDFLSYEQYF. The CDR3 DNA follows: TGCGCCAGCAGCCCGCGGGACTTCCTCTCCTACGAGCAGTACTTC.

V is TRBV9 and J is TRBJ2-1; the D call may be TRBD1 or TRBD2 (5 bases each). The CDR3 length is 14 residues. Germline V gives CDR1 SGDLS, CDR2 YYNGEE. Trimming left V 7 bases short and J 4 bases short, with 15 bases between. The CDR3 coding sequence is TGTGCCAGCGGCGAGGGGCGACCATACAATGAGCAGTTCTTC. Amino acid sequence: CASGEGRPYNEQFF. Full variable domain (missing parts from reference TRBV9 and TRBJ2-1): DSGVTQTPKHLITATGQRVTLRCSPRSGDLSVYWYQQSLDQGLQFLIQYYNGEERAKGNILERFSAQQFPDLHSELNLSSLELGDSALYFCASGEGRPYNEQFFGPGTRLTVL.

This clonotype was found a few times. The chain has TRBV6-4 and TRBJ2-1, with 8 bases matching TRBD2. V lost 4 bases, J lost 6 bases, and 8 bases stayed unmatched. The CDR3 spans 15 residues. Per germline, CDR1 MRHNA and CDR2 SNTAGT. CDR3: CASSGGAGVANEQFF. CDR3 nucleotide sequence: TGTGCCAGCAGTGGGGGAGCGGGGGTAGCCAATGAGCAGTTCTTC.

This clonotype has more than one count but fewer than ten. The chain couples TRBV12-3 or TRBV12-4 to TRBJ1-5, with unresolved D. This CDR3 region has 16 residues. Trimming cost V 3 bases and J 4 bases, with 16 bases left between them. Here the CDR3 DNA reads TGTGCCAGCAGTTTTAATGTATTCGGAGGGAATCAGCCCCAGCATTTT. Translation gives CASSFNVFGGNQPQHF.

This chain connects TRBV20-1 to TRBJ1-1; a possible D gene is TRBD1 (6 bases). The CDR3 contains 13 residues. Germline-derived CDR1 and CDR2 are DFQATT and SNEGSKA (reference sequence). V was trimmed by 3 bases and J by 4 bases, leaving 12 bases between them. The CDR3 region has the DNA TGCAGTGCTAGGCTGGCAGGGGCCACTGAAGCTTTCTTT. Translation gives CSARLAGATEAFF.

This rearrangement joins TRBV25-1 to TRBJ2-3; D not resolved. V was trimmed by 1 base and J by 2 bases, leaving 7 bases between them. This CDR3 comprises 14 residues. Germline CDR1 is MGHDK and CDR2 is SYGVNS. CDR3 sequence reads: CASSEFALTDTQYF. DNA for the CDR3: TGTGCCAGCAGTGAATTTGCCCTCACAGATACGCAGTATTTT.

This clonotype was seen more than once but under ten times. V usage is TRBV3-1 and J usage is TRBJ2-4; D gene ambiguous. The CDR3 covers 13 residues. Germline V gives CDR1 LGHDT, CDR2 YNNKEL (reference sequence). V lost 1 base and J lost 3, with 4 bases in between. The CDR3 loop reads CASSQGSKNIQYF. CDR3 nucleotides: TGTGCCAGCAGCCAAGGTAGCAAAAACATTCAGTACTTC. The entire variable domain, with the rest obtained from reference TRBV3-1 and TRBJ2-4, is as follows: DTAVSQTPKYLVTQMGNDKSIKCEQNLGHDTMYWYKQDSKKFLKIMFSYNNKELIINETVPNRFSPKSPDKAHLNLHINSLELGDSAVYFCASSQGSKNIQYFGAGTRLSVL.

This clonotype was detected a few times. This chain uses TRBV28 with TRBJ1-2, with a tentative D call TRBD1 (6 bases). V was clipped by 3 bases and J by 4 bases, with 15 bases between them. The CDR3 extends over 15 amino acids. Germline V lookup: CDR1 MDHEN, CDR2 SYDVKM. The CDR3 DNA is TGTGCCAGCAGTTTTGGGAGGGACACCGTCTATGGCTACACCTTC. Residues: CASSFGRDTVYGYTF.

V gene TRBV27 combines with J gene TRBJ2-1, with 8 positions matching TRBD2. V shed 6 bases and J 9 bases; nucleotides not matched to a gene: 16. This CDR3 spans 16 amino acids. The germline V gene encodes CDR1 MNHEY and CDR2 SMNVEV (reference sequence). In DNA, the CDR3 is TGTGCCAGCAGCACAACCTCCTCGGGACTAGTAAGTGAGCAGTTCTTC. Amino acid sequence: CASSTTSSGLVSEQFF.

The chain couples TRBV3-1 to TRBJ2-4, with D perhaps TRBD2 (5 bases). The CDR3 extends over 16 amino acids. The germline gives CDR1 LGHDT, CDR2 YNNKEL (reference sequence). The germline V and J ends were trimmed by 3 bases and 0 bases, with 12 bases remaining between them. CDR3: CASSHTSSLAKNIQYF. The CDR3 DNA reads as TGTGCCAGCAGCCATACCTCTAGCCTAGCCAAAAACATTCAGTACTTC. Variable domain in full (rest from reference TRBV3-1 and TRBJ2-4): DTAVSQTPKYLVTQMGNDKSIKCEQNLGHDTMYWYKQDSKKFLKIMFSYNNKELIINETVPNRFSPKSPDKAHLNLHINSLELGDSAVYFCASSHTSSLAKNIQYFGAGTRLSVL.

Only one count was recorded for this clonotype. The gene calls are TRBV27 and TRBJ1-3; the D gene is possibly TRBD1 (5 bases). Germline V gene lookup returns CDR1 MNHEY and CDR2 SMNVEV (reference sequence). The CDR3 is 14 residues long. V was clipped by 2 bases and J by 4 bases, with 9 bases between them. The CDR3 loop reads CASSLRGRGNTIYF. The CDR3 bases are TGTGCCAGCAGTTTAAGGGGACGGGGAAACACCATATATTTT.

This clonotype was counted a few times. The CDR3 spells CASSFQRPRVAETQYF. The CDR3 DNA follows: TGTGCCAGCAGTTTCCAGCGCCCCAGGGTCGCGGAGACCCAGTACTTC. The chain combines TRBV12-3 or TRBV12-4 with TRBJ2-5, with D possibly being TRBD1 (5 bases). The V end was cut by 3 bases, the J end by 5 bases, with 19 bases between. The CDR3 length is 16 residues.

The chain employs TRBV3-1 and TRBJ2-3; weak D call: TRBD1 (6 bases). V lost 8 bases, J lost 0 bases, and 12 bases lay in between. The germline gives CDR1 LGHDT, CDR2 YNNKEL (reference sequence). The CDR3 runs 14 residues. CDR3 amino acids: CASQQGLSTDTQYF. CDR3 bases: TGTGCCAGCCAACAGGGCTTGAGCACAGATACGCAGTATTTT.

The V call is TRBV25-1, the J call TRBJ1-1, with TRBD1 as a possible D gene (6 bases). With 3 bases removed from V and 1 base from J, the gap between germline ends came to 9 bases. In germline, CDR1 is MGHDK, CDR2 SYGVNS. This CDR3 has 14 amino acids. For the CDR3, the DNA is TGTGCCAGCAGTGAGGACAGAGCGAACACTGAAGCTTTCTTT. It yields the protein CASSEDRANTEAFF.

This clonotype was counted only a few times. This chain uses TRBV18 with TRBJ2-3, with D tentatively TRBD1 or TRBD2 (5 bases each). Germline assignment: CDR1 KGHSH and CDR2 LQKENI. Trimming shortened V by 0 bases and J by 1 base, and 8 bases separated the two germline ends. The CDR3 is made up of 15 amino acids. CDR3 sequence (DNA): TGTGCCAGCTCACCACCGACGGGACGCACAGATACGCAGTATTTT. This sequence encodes CASSPPTGRTDTQYF.

The CDR3 sequence is CASSYTSGGASNEQFF. In nucleotides, the CDR3 is TGTGCCAGCAGTTACACTAGCGGGGGGGCCTCGAATGAGCAGTTCTTC. V and J are TRBV6-5 and TRBJ2-1; 13 bases are shared with TRBD2. This CDR3 region has 16 residues. The germline V gene encodes CDR1 MNHEY and CDR2 SVGAGI. The V segment lost 2 bases and the J segment 7 bases; nucleotides outside the gene matches: 5.

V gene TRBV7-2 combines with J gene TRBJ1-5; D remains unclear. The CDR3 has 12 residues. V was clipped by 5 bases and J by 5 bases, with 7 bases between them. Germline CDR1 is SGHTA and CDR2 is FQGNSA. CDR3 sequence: CASSEVDQPQHF. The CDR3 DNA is TGTGCCAGCAGCGAAGTGGATCAGCCCCAGCATTTT.

The CDR3 here is CASSFAWRGANNEQFF. The CDR3 coding sequence is TGTGCCAGCAGTTTTGCTTGGCGGGGGGCAAACAATGAGCAGTTCTTC. The rearrangement uses TRBV12-3 or TRBV12-4 and TRBJ2-1; the match to TRBD2 covers 8 bases. Trimming took 3 bases from V and 5 from J; bases not matched to a gene: 9. The CDR3 sequence is 16 residues long.

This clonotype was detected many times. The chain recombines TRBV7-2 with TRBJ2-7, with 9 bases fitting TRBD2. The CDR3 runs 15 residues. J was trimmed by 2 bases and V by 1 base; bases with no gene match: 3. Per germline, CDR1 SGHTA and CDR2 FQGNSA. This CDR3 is CASSLVGGGAYEQYF. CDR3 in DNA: TGTGCCAGCAGCTTAGTTGGCGGGGGGGCCTACGAGCAGTACTTC.

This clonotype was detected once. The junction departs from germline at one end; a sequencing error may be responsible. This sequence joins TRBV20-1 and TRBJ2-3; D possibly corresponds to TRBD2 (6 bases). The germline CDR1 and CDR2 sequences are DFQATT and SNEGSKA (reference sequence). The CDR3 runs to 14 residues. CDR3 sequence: CGAAGTGGTDTQYF. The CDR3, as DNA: TGCGGTGCCGCCGGGACGGGGGGCACAGATACGCAGTATTTT.